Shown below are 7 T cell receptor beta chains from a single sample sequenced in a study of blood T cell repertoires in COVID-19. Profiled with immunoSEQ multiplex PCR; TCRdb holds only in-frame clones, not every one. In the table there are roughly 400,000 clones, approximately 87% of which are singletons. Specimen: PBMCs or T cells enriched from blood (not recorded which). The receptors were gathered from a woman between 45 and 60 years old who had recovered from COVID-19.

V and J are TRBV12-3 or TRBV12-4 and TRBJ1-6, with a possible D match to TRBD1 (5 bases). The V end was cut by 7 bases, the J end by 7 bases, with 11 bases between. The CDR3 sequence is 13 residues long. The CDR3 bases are TGTGCCAGCACAGGGTTACGGAATTCACCCCTCCACTTT. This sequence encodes CASTGLRNSPLHF.

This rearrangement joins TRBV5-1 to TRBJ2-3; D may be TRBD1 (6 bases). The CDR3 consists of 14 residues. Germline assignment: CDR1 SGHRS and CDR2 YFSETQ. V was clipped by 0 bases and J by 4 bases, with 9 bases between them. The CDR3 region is CASSLGTGSDTQYF. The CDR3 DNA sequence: TGCGCCAGCAGCTTGGGAACAGGGTCAGATACGCAGTATTTT.

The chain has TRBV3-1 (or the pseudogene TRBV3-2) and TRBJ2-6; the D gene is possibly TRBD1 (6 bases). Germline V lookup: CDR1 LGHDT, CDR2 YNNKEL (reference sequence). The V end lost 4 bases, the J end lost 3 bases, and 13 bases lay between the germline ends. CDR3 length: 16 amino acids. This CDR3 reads CASSPQGRGGANVLTF. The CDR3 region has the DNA TGTGCCAGCAGCCCACAGGGCCGGGGTGGGGCCAACGTCCTGACTTTC.

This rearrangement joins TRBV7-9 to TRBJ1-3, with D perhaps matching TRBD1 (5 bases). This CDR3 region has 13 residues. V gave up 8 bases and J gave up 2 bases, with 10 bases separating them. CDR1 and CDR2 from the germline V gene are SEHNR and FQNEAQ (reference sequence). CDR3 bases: TGTGCCAGCTTTGGGGGGACTGGAAACACCATATATTTT. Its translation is CASFGGTGNTIYF.

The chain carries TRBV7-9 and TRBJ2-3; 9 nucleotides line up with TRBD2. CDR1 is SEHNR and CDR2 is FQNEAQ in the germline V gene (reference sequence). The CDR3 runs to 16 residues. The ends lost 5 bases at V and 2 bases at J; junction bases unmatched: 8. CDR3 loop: CASSISGGVFTDTQYF. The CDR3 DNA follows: TGTGCCAGCAGCATTAGCGGGGGAGTCTTCACAGATACGCAGTATTTT.

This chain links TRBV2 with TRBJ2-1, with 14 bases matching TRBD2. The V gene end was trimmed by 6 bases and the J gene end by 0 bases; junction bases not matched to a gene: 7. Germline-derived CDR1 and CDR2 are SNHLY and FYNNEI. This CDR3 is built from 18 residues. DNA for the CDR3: TGTGCCAGCAGGGGCGGACTAGCGGGGGGTAGCTCCTACAATGAGCAGTTCTTC. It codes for CASRGGLAGGSSYNEQFF. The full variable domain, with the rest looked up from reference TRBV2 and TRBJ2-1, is EPEVTQTPSHQVTQMGQEVILRCVPISNHLYFYWYRQILGQKVEFLVSFYNNEISEKSEIFDDQFSVERPDGSNFTLKIRSTKLEDSAMYFCASRGGLAGGSSYNEQFFGPGTRLTVL.

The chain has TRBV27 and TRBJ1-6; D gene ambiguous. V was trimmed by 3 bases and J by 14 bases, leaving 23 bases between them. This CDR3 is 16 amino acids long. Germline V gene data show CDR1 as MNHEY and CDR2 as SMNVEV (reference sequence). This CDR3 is CASSFRGSSVIQSLHF. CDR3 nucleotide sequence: TGTGCCAGCAGTTTCCGAGGTTCTTCGGTCATTCAATCCCTCCACTTT.